The rows below give T cell receptor beta chains drawn from one sample of a study of post-analysis software for immune sequencing data. TCRdb fed the PCR reads into MiXCR, producing one record per CDR3 protein. The sample shows 450,000 to 700,000 distinct CDR3 sequences, roughly 40% of them seen only once. The sequenced material came from blood. The source of these receptors is a girl between 5 and 17 years old with multiple sclerosis. The CDR3 runs from the conserved cysteine through the conserved F or W. A D gene is named only where the DNA matches it firmly. The size field is filled for only some rows; it gives once, few, many or a size class.

j_gene: TRBJ2-3
d_gene: TRBD1
v_gene: TRBV7-2
abundance: NA
CDR3nt: TGTGCCAGCAGCCCCGACTCGGGGACAGGGAGCACAGATACGCAGTATTTT
CDR3aa: CASSPDSGTGSTDTQYF

j_gene: TRBJ2-7
d_gene: TRBD2
v_gene: TRBV3-1
abundance: NA
CDR3nt: TGTGCCAGCAGCCATAGGCTAGCGGGAGCCTACGAGCAGTACTTC
CDR3aa: CASSHRLAGAYEQYF

j_gene: TRBJ2-5
d_gene: TRBD2
v_gene: TRBV25-1
abundance: NA
CDR3nt: TGTGCCAGCAGTGCCTTAGCGGGAGTTCAGCAAGAGACCCAGTACTTC
CDR3aa: CASSALAGVQQETQYF

j_gene: TRBJ2-1
d_gene: NA
v_gene: TRBV6-6
abundance: few
CDR3nt: TGTGCCAGCAGTTACGAAGGAGGGGCTTACAATGAGCAGTTCTTC
CDR3aa: CASSYEGGAYNEQFF

j_gene: TRBJ1-1
d_gene: TRBD1
v_gene: TRBV5-1
abundance: NA
CDR3nt: TGCGCCAGCAGCTTGGCAGCCGGGACAGGGCTTGAAGCTTTCTTT
CDR3aa: CASSLAAGTGLEAFF

j_gene: TRBJ1-2
d_gene: TRBD1
v_gene: TRBV10-3
abundance: NA
CDR3nt: TGTGCCATCAGTGAGAATGGTTACAGGGGTGGAGACTACACCTTC
CDR3aa: CAISENGYRGGDYTF

j_gene: TRBJ1-1
d_gene: NA
v_gene: TRBV29-1
abundance: few
CDR3nt: TGCAGCGTTGAAGTCCAGGGATGGAGGAACACTGAAGCTTTCTTT
CDR3aa: CSVEVQGWRNTEAFF

j_gene: TRBJ2-6
d_gene: NA
v_gene: TRBV7-2
abundance: NA
CDR3nt: TGTGCCAGCAGCTTAGGAGGTCTTGCTGGGGCCAACGTCCTGACTTTC
CDR3aa: CASSLGGLAGANVLTF

j_gene: TRBJ1-2
d_gene: NA
v_gene: TRBV19
abundance: NA
CDR3nt: TGTGCCAGTACCAGCCGGGGGCACCATGGCTACACCTTC
CDR3aa: CASTSRGHHGYTF

j_gene: TRBJ2-6
d_gene: NA
v_gene: TRBV12-3/TRBV12-4
abundance: NA
CDR3nt: TGTGCCAGCACTTTTTCTGGGGCCAACGTCCTGACTTTC
CDR3aa: CASTFSGANVLTF

j_gene: TRBJ1-2
d_gene: NA
v_gene: TRBV11-3
abundance: NA
CDR3nt: TGTGCCGGCAGCTGGCGGCAGAACTATGGCTACACCTTC
CDR3aa: CAGSWRQNYGYTF

j_gene: TRBJ2-4
d_gene: NA
v_gene: TRBV4-1
abundance: NA
CDR3nt: TGCGCCAGCAGCCCCTGGGGACGGGGCAAAAACATTCAGTACTTC
CDR3aa: CASSPWGRGKNIQYF

j_gene: TRBJ1-2
d_gene: NA
v_gene: TRBV5-4
abundance: NA
CDR3nt: TGTGTCAGCAGCTTGGTTCAGGGGAGCGGCTACACCTTC
CDR3aa: CVSSLVQGSGYTF

j_gene: TRBJ2-1
d_gene: NA
v_gene: TRBV5-5
abundance: few
CDR3nt: TGTGCCAGCAGCTTGCGGTATGAGCAGTTCTTC
CDR3aa: CASSLRYEQFF

j_gene: TRBJ2-7
d_gene: NA
v_gene: TRBV14
abundance: NA
CDR3nt: TGTGCCAGCAGCCCACTCGGGGGATGGGCCGAGCAGTACTTC
CDR3aa: CASSPLGGWAEQYF

j_gene: TRBJ2-7
d_gene: TRBD2
v_gene: TRBV12-3/TRBV12-4
abundance: NA
CDR3nt: TGTGCCAGCAGCGGGGGACTAGCTTCCTACGAGCAGTACTTC
CDR3aa: CASSGGLASYEQYF

j_gene: TRBJ2-1
d_gene: TRBD1
v_gene: TRBV28
abundance: few
CDR3nt: TGTGCCAGCAGTACCAGGGGGACCTACAATGAGCAGTTCTTC
CDR3aa: CASSTRGTYNEQFF

j_gene: TRBJ2-1
d_gene: TRBD1
v_gene: TRBV29-1
abundance: NA
CDR3nt: TGCAGCGTTTCACAGGGGCCCTTCGGTGAGCAGTTCTTC
CDR3aa: CSVSQGPFGEQFF

j_gene: TRBJ1-4
d_gene: TRBD1
v_gene: TRBV9
abundance: few
CDR3nt: TGTGCCAGCAGCGTAGATGGGACAGCGGATGAAAAACTGTTTTTT
CDR3aa: CASSVDGTADEKLFF

j_gene: TRBJ1-1
d_gene: NA
v_gene: TRBV3-1
abundance: NA
CDR3nt: TGTGCCAGCAGCCAAAGGGGGTCGCTGAACACTGAAGCTTTCTTT
CDR3aa: CASSQRGSLNTEAFF

j_gene: TRBJ2-7
d_gene: TRBD2
v_gene: TRBV18
abundance: once
CDR3nt: TGTGCCAGCGCGCCCTCGGGGGGAGTCGACGAGCAGTACTTC
CDR3aa: CASAPSGGVDEQYF

j_gene: TRBJ2-7
d_gene: NA
v_gene: TRBV20-1
abundance: NA
CDR3nt: TGCAGTGCTAGGGACCAATACGAGCAGTACTTC
CDR3aa: CSARDQYEQYF

j_gene: TRBJ2-1
d_gene: NA
v_gene: TRBV10-3
abundance: few
CDR3nt: TGTGCCATCAGTGATACATTGGATGAGCAGTTCTTC
CDR3aa: CAISDTLDEQFF

j_gene: TRBJ2-1
d_gene: NA
v_gene: TRBV7-8
abundance: NA
CDR3nt: TGTGCCAGCAGCTTAGTGGCGAGAGAGTGGAGTGGGGTCGAGCAGTTCTTC
CDR3aa: CASSLVAREWSGVEQFF

j_gene: TRBJ1-2
d_gene: NA
v_gene: TRBV12-3/TRBV12-4
abundance: NA
CDR3nt: TGTGCCAGCAGTTTAGGGACCCTTAGGGGCTACACCTTC
CDR3aa: CASSLGTLRGYTF

j_gene: TRBJ2-7
d_gene: NA
v_gene: TRBV6-5
abundance: NA
CDR3nt: TGTGCCAGCAGTTACCTCCCGGTCAAAAGGGGAGACGAGCAGTACTTC
CDR3aa: CASSYLPVKRGDEQYF

j_gene: TRBJ2-7
d_gene: TRBD2
v_gene: TRBV29-1
abundance: few
CDR3nt: TGCAGCGCCGGAAGGGCGGGAGACTCGTACGAGCAGTACTTC
CDR3aa: CSAGRAGDSYEQYF

j_gene: TRBJ2-2
d_gene: TRBD1
v_gene: TRBV29-1
abundance: NA
CDR3nt: TGCAGCGCTAGGGACAGGGGGGCCGGGGAGCTGTTTTTT
CDR3aa: CSARDRGAGELFF

j_gene: TRBJ1-5
d_gene: NA
v_gene: TRBV12-3/TRBV12-4
abundance: few
CDR3nt: TGTGCCAGCAGTTTAGCGCTTCGTCAGCCCCAGCATTTT
CDR3aa: CASSLALRQPQHF

j_gene: TRBJ1-6
d_gene: NA
v_gene: TRBV5-1
abundance: NA
CDR3nt: TGCGCCAGCAGCCTTGCGACCCCGGGGAGCTCCTATAATTCACCCCTCCACTTT
CDR3aa: CASSLATPGSSYNSPLHF

j_gene: TRBJ2-2
d_gene: NA
v_gene: TRBV5-1
abundance: NA
CDR3nt: TGCGCCAGCAGCGCAACCACAGGTCCCGGGGAGCTGTTTTTT
CDR3aa: CASSATTGPGELFF

j_gene: TRBJ2-3
d_gene: TRBD1
v_gene: TRBV29-1
abundance: many
CDR3nt: TGCAGCGTAGATGGGACAGGGGTCACAGATACGCAGTATTTT
CDR3aa: CSVDGTGVTDTQYF

j_gene: TRBJ2-7
d_gene: NA
v_gene: TRBV7-9
abundance: NA
CDR3nt: TGTGCCAGCAGCTTTAAGGGGTACTCGGATGAGCAGTACTTC
CDR3aa: CASSFKGYSDEQYF

j_gene: TRBJ2-3
d_gene: TRBD2
v_gene: TRBV7-9
abundance: NA
CDR3nt: TGTGCCAGCAGCCAGCCCGGGAGGGGCACAGATACGCAGTATTTT
CDR3aa: CASSQPGRGTDTQYF

j_gene: TRBJ2-1
d_gene: NA
v_gene: TRBV5-1
abundance: NA
CDR3nt: TGCGCCAGCCATCAAGAGGCTAATGAGCAGTTCTTC
CDR3aa: CASHQEANEQFF

j_gene: TRBJ2-1
d_gene: NA
v_gene: TRBV7-9
abundance: NA
CDR3nt: TGTGCCAGCAACTTAGATATCTCGAATGAGCAGTTCTTC
CDR3aa: CASNLDISNEQFF

j_gene: TRBJ1-4
d_gene: NA
v_gene: TRBV6-6
abundance: few
CDR3nt: TGTGCCAGCAGTCCGGACAACCGAAGGTCTAATGAAAAACTGTTTTTT
CDR3aa: CASSPDNRRSNEKLFF

j_gene: TRBJ2-7
d_gene: TRBD2
v_gene: TRBV4-1
abundance: NA
CDR3nt: TGCGCCAGCAGCCAAGGCCCGGGACTAGCGGGAGCCTACGAGCAGTACTTC
CDR3aa: CASSQGPGLAGAYEQYF

j_gene: TRBJ2-3
d_gene: NA
v_gene: TRBV19
abundance: few
CDR3nt: TGTGCCAGTAGTATGATAGCAGATACGCAGTATTTT
CDR3aa: CASSMIADTQYF

j_gene: TRBJ1-4
d_gene: NA
v_gene: TRBV28
abundance: few
CDR3nt: TGTGCCAGCAGTCCTCGGGACGGATCAACTAATGAAAAACTGTTTTTT
CDR3aa: CASSPRDGSTNEKLFF

j_gene: TRBJ2-7
d_gene: NA
v_gene: TRBV15
abundance: NA
CDR3nt: TGTGCCACCAGCAGAGTAAGGCAGGGTAGTGTCTACGAGCAGTACTTC
CDR3aa: CATSRVRQGSVYEQYF

j_gene: TRBJ1-4
d_gene: NA
v_gene: TRBV5-1
abundance: NA
CDR3nt: TGCGCCAGCAGCCCATCCGGGGGTGAAAAACTGTTTTTT
CDR3aa: CASSPSGGEKLFF

j_gene: TRBJ2-1
d_gene: NA
v_gene: TRBV11-3
abundance: few
CDR3nt: TGTGCCAGCAGCTTAAGAGCTCGCTTGGATGAGCAGTTCTTC
CDR3aa: CASSLRARLDEQFF

j_gene: TRBJ2-7
d_gene: TRBD1
v_gene: TRBV24-1
abundance: NA
CDR3nt: TGTGCCACCAGTGAGGCTGGGACAGGGAAGCGCGAGCAGTACTTC
CDR3aa: CATSEAGTGKREQYF

j_gene: TRBJ2-7
d_gene: NA
v_gene: TRBV29-1
abundance: many
CDR3nt: TGCAGCGTTGAGGCCGGACAGACCTACGAGCAGTACTTC
CDR3aa: CSVEAGQTYEQYF

j_gene: TRBJ1-2
d_gene: TRBD1
v_gene: TRBV12-3/TRBV12-4
abundance: NA
CDR3nt: TGTGCCAGCAGGAACGGACAGGGGCCCTATGGCTACACCTTC
CDR3aa: CASRNGQGPYGYTF

j_gene: TRBJ2-5
d_gene: NA
v_gene: TRBV28
abundance: few
CDR3nt: TGTGCCAGCAGTCTAAAGGGAGTATTGGAGACCCAGTACTTC
CDR3aa: CASSLKGVLETQYF

j_gene: TRBJ2-5
d_gene: NA
v_gene: TRBV10-2
abundance: few
CDR3nt: TGCGCCAGCAGTGAGACAGTCTTACAAGAGACCCAGTACTTC
CDR3aa: CASSETVLQETQYF

j_gene: TRBJ2-5
d_gene: TRBD1
v_gene: TRBV20-1
abundance: NA
CDR3nt: TGCAGTGCTAGAGAACAGGGGGCCGGGGAGACCCAGTACTTC
CDR3aa: CSAREQGAGETQYF

j_gene: TRBJ2-3
d_gene: NA
v_gene: TRBV20-1
abundance: NA
CDR3nt: TGCAGTGCTAGAGATAACTCAGATACGCAGTATTTT
CDR3aa: CSARDNSDTQYF

j_gene: TRBJ2-6
d_gene: NA
v_gene: TRBV12-3/TRBV12-4
abundance: NA
CDR3nt: TGTGCCAGCAGGCCTGGGGCATCTGGGGCCAACGTCCTGACTTTC
CDR3aa: CASRPGASGANVLTF

j_gene: TRBJ2-7
d_gene: TRBD1
v_gene: TRBV5-1
abundance: many
CDR3nt: TGCGCCAGCAGACCCGGGACAGGGATCTCCTACGAGCAGTACTTC
CDR3aa: CASRPGTGISYEQYF

j_gene: TRBJ2-1
d_gene: TRBD2
v_gene: TRBV10-1
abundance: few
CDR3nt: TGCGCCAGCAGACCCTCGGGGGGTGATGAGCAGTTCTTC
CDR3aa: CASRPSGGDEQFF

j_gene: TRBJ2-3
d_gene: TRBD2
v_gene: TRBV20-1
abundance: NA
CDR3nt: TGCAGTGTACCGACTAGCACTCACAGAGATACGCAGTATTTT
CDR3aa: CSVPTSTHRDTQYF

j_gene: TRBJ2-5
d_gene: NA
v_gene: TRBV4-1
abundance: NA
CDR3nt: TGCGCCAGCAGCCAAGAAAGGGGCAGGGGAGAGACCCAGTACTTC
CDR3aa: CASSQERGRGETQYF

j_gene: TRBJ2-7
d_gene: TRBD1
v_gene: TRBV7-9
abundance: many
CDR3nt: TGTGCCAGCAGTTCCGGGACAGGCTACGAGCAGTACTTC
CDR3aa: CASSSGTGYEQYF

j_gene: TRBJ2-3
d_gene: TRBD2
v_gene: TRBV7-8
abundance: NA
CDR3nt: TGTGCCAGCAGCTCCGGAGCGGGGGGTACAAGCACAGATACGCAGTATTTT
CDR3aa: CASSSGAGGTSTDTQYF

j_gene: TRBJ2-6
d_gene: TRBD1
v_gene: TRBV6-2/TRBV6-3
abundance: NA
CDR3nt: TGTGCCAGCAGTGGGACAGGGGGTCCGCCTGGGGCCAACGTCCTGACTTTC
CDR3aa: CASSGTGGPPGANVLTF